This TCR beta chain stems from a study of CD8+ T cells in alopecia areata. Overall study context: Those treated were given oral tofacitinib at 5 to 10 mg twice daily. Treatment ran 6 to 18 months, with 6 months of follow-up afterward.

Indicated treatment: oral pan-JAK inhibitor, 5-10 mg twice daily. Samples from alopecia areata patients were lesional scalp punch biopsies and peripheral blood. Sequencing relied on a cDNA template that was reverse transcribed from extracted RNA. The table came from immunoSEQ multiplex PCR; TCRdb's copy has only in-frame clones and leaves some out. This table holds roughly 180,000 clones, 50% to 65% found once. Germline CDR1 and CDR2: SGHDN and FVKESK. With 2 bases removed from V and 13 bases from J, the gap between germline ends came to 15 bases. This CDR3 has 13 residues. The clonotype originates from a human donor with alopecia areata. The chain has TRBV14 and TRBJ2-1; either TRBD1 or TRBD2 may fit D (5 bases each). The material sequenced was CD8+ T cells sorted from blood, taken at week 24, from a patient treated with tofacitinib. The CDR3 DNA follows: TGTGCCAGCAGCCAATACAACGGGGCCCAACAGTTCTTC. It translates to CASSQYNGAQQFF. The variable domain in full, completed from reference TRBV14 and TRBJ2-1, reads EAGVTQFPSHSVIEKGQTVTLRCDPISGHDNLYWYRRVMGKEIKFLLHFVKESKQDESGMPNNRFLAERTGGTYSTLKVQPAELEDSGVYFCASSQYNGAQQFFGPGTRLTVL.